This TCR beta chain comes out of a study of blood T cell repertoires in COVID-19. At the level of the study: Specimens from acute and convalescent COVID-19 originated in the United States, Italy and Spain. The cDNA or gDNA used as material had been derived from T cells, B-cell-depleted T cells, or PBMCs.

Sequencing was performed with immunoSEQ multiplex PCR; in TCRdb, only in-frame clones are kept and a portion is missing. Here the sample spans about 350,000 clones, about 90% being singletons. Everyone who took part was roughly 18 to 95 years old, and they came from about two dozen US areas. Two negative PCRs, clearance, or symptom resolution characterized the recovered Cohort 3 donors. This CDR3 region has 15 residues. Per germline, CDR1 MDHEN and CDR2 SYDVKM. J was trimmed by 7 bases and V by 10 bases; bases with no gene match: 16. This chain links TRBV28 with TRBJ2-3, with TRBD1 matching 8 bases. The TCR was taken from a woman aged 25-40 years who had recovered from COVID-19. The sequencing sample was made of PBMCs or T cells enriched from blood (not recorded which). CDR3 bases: TGTGCCACCGTACAATCCGGGACAGGTACCTATACGCAGTATTTT. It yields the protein CATVQSGTGTYTQYF.